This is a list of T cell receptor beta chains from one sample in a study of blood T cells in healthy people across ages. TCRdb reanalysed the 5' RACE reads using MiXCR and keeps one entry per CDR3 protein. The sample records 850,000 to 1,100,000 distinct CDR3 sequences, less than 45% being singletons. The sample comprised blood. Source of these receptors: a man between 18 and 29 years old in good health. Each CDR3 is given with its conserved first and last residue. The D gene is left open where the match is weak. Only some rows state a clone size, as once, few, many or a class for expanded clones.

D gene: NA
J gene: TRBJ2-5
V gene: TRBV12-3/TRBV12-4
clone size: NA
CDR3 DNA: TGTGCCAGCAGTTTGAGTCAAAAAGAGACCCAGTACTTC
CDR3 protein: CASSLSQKETQYF

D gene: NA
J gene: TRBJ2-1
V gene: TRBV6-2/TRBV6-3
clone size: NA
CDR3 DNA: TGTGCCAGCAGTGACTGGACTACAATGTACAATGAGCAGTTCTTC
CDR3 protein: CASSDWTTMYNEQFF

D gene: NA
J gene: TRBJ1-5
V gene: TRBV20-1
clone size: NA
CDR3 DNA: TGCAGTACTAGAGATCCCGGGGTGGACCAGCCCCAGCATTTT
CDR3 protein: CSTRDPGVDQPQHF

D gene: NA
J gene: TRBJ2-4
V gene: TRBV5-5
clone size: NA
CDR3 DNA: TGTGCCAGCAGCCCGCAACAGGGGAGGCTAGCCAAAAACATTCAGTACTTC
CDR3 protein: CASSPQQGRLAKNIQYF

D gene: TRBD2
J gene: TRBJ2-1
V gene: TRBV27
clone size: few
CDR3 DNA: TGTGCCAGCAGCCAGACTAGCGGGGGGTGGAATGAGCAGTTCTTC
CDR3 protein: CASSQTSGGWNEQFF

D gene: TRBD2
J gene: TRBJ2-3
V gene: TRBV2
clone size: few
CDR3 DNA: TGTGCCAGCAGTGAAGCGCTTAGGGGGACTAGCGATAATACGCAGTATTTT
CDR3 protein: CASSEALRGTSDNTQYF

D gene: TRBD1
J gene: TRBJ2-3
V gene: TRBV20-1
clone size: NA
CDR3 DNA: TGCAGTGCTAGAGATCTCCGGACAGGGGACACAGATACGCAGTATTTT
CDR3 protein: CSARDLRTGDTDTQYF

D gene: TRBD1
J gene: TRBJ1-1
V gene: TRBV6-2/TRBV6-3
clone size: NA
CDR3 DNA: TGTGCCAGCAGCACCAGGACAGGAGCTTTCTTT
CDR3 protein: CASSTRTGAFF

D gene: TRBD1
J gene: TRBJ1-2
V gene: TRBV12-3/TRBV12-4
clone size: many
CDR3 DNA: TGTGCCAGCAGTTCTTACAGGGGTGGCTACACCTTC
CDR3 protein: CASSSYRGGYTF

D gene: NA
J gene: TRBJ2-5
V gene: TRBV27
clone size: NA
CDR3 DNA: TGTGCCAGCAGTTTCATCCAGGGGGGACAAGAGACCCAGTACTTC
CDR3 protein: CASSFIQGGQETQYF

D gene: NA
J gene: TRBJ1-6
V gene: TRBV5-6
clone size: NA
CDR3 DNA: TGTGCCAGCAGCACAATCTCAGGGGCCCGGGATTCACCCCTCCACTTT
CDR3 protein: CASSTISGARDSPLHF

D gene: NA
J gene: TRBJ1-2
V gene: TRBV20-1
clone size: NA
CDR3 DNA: TGCAGTGCTAGACACGTTAAAGGCGGCTACACCTTC
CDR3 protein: CSARHVKGGYTF

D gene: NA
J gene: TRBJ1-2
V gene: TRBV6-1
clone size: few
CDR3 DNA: TGTGCCAGCAGACCCACCGCAGCGCCGCTGGGCTACACCTTC
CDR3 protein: CASRPTAAPLGYTF